This TCR beta chain came from a study of cytomegalovirus exposure and HLA in healthy donors. Both 60 Vbeta primers and 13 Jbeta primers went into the PCR. The repertoire was sequenced with immunoSEQ multiplex PCR; TCRdb's copy has only in-frame clones and lacks some. The sample yields about 200,000 clones, 65% to 85% seen once. CDR3 length equals 17 residues. The V gene's germline CDR1 is PRHDT and CDR2 FYEKMQ (reference sequence). The V gene lost 5 bases and the J gene lost 4 bases, with 24 bases spanning the gap. The chain couples TRBV13 to TRBJ2-7, with D possibly being TRBD1 (7 bases). Material: PBMCs. This sequence was found in a boy younger than 10 in good health and CMV-seronegative. DNA for the CDR3: TGTGCCAGCAGCCCCCCCCAGGGCGGGACAGTGCATTACGAGCAGTACTTC. Translating it yields CASSPPQGGTVHYEQYF.